A selection of T cell receptor beta chains follows, all from one sample in a study of shared clonotypes between healthy human individuals. The assay was immunoSEQ multiplex PCR, and TCRdb's table has in-frame clones only and misses some. The top ten clones hold 1.2% of a sample with about 1,800,000 clones, just under 95% of them seen once. The sample was naive CD8+ T cells sorted from blood. These receptors all come from a man between 18 and 29 years old in good health. The CDR3 runs from the conserved cysteine through the conserved F or W. A D gene is named only where the DNA matches it firmly. Not every row has a clone size; where given, it reads once, few, many or a size class.

J	V	size	D	CDR3	DNA
TRBJ1-6	TRBV30	.	.	CALSGTGSSPLHF	TGTGCCTTGTCGGGAACAGGGAGTTCACCCCTCCACTTT
TRBJ1-2	TRBV6-5	.	.	CASGVGGDGYTF	TGTGCCAGCGGAGTTGGAGGGGATGGCTACACCTTC
TRBJ2-6	TRBV4-3	.	.	CASSQDEGAGANVLTF	TGCGCCAGCAGCCAAGATGAGGGAGCTGGGGCCAACGTCCTGACTTTC
TRBJ2-7	TRBV4-1	.	.	CASSQARRSDEQYF	TGCGCCAGCAGCCAAGCGAGGCGTTCGGACGAGCAGTACTTC
TRBJ1-1	TRBV5-6	.	.	CASSLGQWAFF	TGTGCCAGCAGCTTGGGACAGTGGGCTTTCTTT
TRBJ2-1	TRBV11-3	.	TRBD1	CASSVAWDRRNEQFF	TGTGCCAGCAGCGTAGCTTGGGACAGACGGAATGAGCAGTTCTTC
TRBJ1-4	TRBV29-1	.	.	CSVRGPTNEKLFF	TGCAGCGTTCGAGGCCCAACTAATGAAAAACTGTTTTTT
TRBJ2-7	TRBV27	.	TRBD2	CASSGLAGGYEQYF	TGTGCCAGCAGTGGGCTAGCGGGGGGCTACGAGCAGTACTTC
TRBJ2-7	TRBV13	.	TRBD1	CASSLRGQSPYEQYF	TGTGCCAGCAGCTTAAGGGGACAGAGCCCCTACGAGCAGTACTTC
TRBJ2-3	TRBV5-1	.	TRBD2	CASSFPLAGSDLTDTQYF	TGCGCCAGCAGCTTTCCCCTAGCGGGATCGGATTTGACAGATACGCAGTATTTT
TRBJ1-1	TRBV6-1	.	.	CASSDRGGDTEAFF	TGTGCCAGCAGTGACAGGGGTGGGGACACTGAAGCTTTCTTT
TRBJ2-7	TRBV27	.	.	CASSFMGPYEQYF	TGTGCCAGCAGTTTCATGGGCCCCTACGAGCAGTACTTC
TRBJ2-7	TRBV7-6	.	TRBD2	CASSSGLANEQYF	TGTGCCAGCAGTTCCGGACTAGCTAACGAGCAGTACTTC
TRBJ2-2	TRBV27	.	TRBD1	CASSSGTGDTGELFF	TGTGCCAGCAGCTCCGGGACAGGGGACACCGGGGAGCTGTTTTTT
TRBJ1-4	TRBV6-6	.	.	CASSYVLNEKLFF	TGTGCCAGCAGTTATGTCCTAAATGAAAAACTGTTTTTT
TRBJ1-5	TRBV19	.	.	CASSTRPSEPQHF	TGTGCCAGTAGCACCCGCCCTTCTGAGCCCCAGCATTTT
TRBJ2-7	TRBV4-1	.	.	CASSPQGSSYEQYF	TGCGCCAGCAGCCCTCAAGGGAGCTCCTACGAGCAGTACTTC
TRBJ2-1	TRBV30	.	TRBD2	CAWSSVAGAYNEQFF	TGTGCCTGGAGTAGCGTAGCGGGGGCCTACAATGAGCAGTTCTTC
TRBJ1-1	TRBV4-2	.	.	CASSRRDLEAFF	TGTGCCAGCAGCCGCAGGGACTTAGAAGCTTTCTTT
TRBJ2-1	TRBV9	once	TRBD2	CASSDSGRVLNEQFF	TGTGCCAGCAGCGATAGCGGGAGGGTCTTGAATGAGCAGTTCTTC
TRBJ1-3	TRBV4-1	.	.	CASSQNPPDTLHLSGNTIYF	TGCGCCAGCAGCCAAAATCCTCCCGACACTCTACATCTTTCTGGAAACACCATATATTTT
TRBJ2-7	TRBV7-8	.	TRBD2	CASSSGLAGEHSYEQYF	TGTGCCAGCAGCTCGGGACTAGCGGGAGAGCATAGCTACGAGCAGTACTTC
TRBJ2-1	TRBV19	.	.	CASSETSLGYNEQFF	TGTGCCAGTAGTGAAACTAGCTTAGGGTACAATGAGCAGTTCTTC
TRBJ1-2	TRBV27	.	TRBD1	CASSFTGGAYGYTF	TGTGCCAGCAGTTTTACAGGGGGCGCGTATGGCTACACCTTC
TRBJ1-1	TRBV25-1	.	.	CASNLMYGDTEAFF	TGTGCCAGCAATCTCATGTACGGGGACACTGAAGCTTTCTTT
TRBJ2-2	TRBV13	.	.	CASSYLLGHTGELFF	TGTGCCAGCAGCTACCTCCTAGGACACACCGGGGAGCTGTTTTTT
TRBJ2-7	TRBV2	.	TRBD2	CASSEPAGTSGTYEQYF	TGTGCCAGCAGTGAACCGGCGGGGACTAGCGGGACCTACGAGCAGTACTTC
TRBJ2-7	TRBV19	.	TRBD2	CASSIKGTTYEQYF	TGTGCCAGTAGTATAAAGGGGACTACCTACGAGCAGTACTTC
TRBJ2-2	TRBV29-1	.	TRBD1	CSVQGAPGELFF	TGCAGCGTTCAGGGGGCGCCCGGGGAGCTGTTTTTT
TRBJ2-7	TRBV7-9	.	.	CASSLAQGEQYF	TGTGCCAGCAGCTTAGCGCAGGGCGAGCAGTACTTC
TRBJ1-2	TRBV9	.	.	CASSVDPDYGYTF	TGTGCCAGCAGCGTAGACCCGGACTATGGCTACACCTTC
TRBJ2-7	TRBV9	.	.	CASSEGTSTYEQYF	TGTGCCAGCAGCGAGGGAACATCCACCTACGAGCAGTACTTC
TRBJ2-4	TRBV7-9	.	TRBD1	CASSPRDRTKNIQYF	TGTGCCAGCAGCCCGAGGGACAGGACCAAAAACATTCAGTACTTC
TRBJ2-5	TRBV6-6	once	.	CASSMGYQETQYF	TGTGCCAGCAGTATGGGGTACCAAGAGACCCAGTACTTC
TRBJ1-2	TRBV5-1	.	TRBD1	CASSLGSTGATVDGYTF	TGCGCCAGCAGCTTGGGGTCGACAGGGGCGACGGTCGATGGCTACACCTTC
TRBJ2-1	TRBV19	.	TRBD2	CASSNLAAPYNEQFF	TGTGCCAGTAGTAACCTAGCGGCGCCCTACAATGAGCAGTTCTTC
TRBJ2-7	TRBV27	.	TRBD1	CASSSGQGNYEQYF	TGTGCCAGCAGTTCGGGACAGGGAAACTACGAGCAGTACTTC
TRBJ1-1	TRBV27	.	.	CASSHTLGGWTEAFF	TGTGCCAGCAGTCACACACTAGGGGGTTGGACTGAAGCTTTCTTT
TRBJ1-1	TRBV2	.	.	CASSVGVNTEAFF	TGTGCCAGCAGTGTGGGGGTCAACACTGAAGCTTTCTTT
TRBJ2-5	TRBV7-9	.	.	CASSHALQETQYF	TGTGCCAGCAGTCACGCACTCCAAGAGACCCAGTACTTC
TRBJ2-1	TRBV9	.	.	CASSVGLGSYNEQFF	TGTGCCAGCAGCGTAGGTCTGGGCTCCTACAATGAGCAGTTCTTC
TRBJ1-5	TRBV7-9	.	.	CASSFSNQPQHF	TGTGCCAGCAGCTTCAGCAATCAGCCCCAGCATTTT